The rows below give T cell receptor beta chains drawn from one sample of a study of blood T cell repertoires in COVID-19. TCRdb's copy holds only in-frame clones and misses some; the assay was immunoSEQ multiplex PCR. Of about 160,000 clones in the sample, around 85% are singletons; the top ten hold 1.2%. Material: peripheral blood. These receptors were collected from a man in his sixties who had recovered from COVID-19. Each CDR3 is given without its conserved first and last residue.

TRBV7-2	TRBJ1-2	ASSLDPEGLGGYT
TRBV19	TRBJ2-3	ATGTGLVRDTQY
TRBV7-6	TRBJ2-3	ASSSRGGGWTDTQY
TRBV10-3	TRBJ1-2	AIKPGDFDYGYT
TRBV2	TRBJ2-7	ASSPRRVRDEQY
TRBV25-1	TRBJ2-5	ASSDWSLGGAETQY
TRBV12-3/TRBV12-4	TRBJ1-2	ASSLGTGYGYT
TRBV4-2	TRBJ1-1	ASSQESTGANTEAF
TRBV11-1	TRBJ1-1	ASTDQGTANTEAF
TRBV19	TRBJ1-4	ASSVNRATNEKLF
TRBV7-9	TRBJ1-2	ASSSVRRTGSYGYT
TRBV5-1	TRBJ2-5	ASGAKGGETQY
TRBV6-5	TRBJ1-2	ASSRTSPAGYGYT
TRBV5-1	TRBJ1-3	ASSGGIAGNTIY
TRBV3-1/TRBV3-2	TRBJ2-1	ASSQVGLDNEQF
TRBV5-1	TRBJ2-7	ASSLRAGGHEQY
TRBV11-2	TRBJ1-5	ASSLAGLNQPQH
TRBV29-1	TRBJ2-3	SVDGVADPDTQY
TRBV7-2	TRBJ2-5	ASGQNTAQETQY
TRBV6-5	TRBJ1-2	ASSYGAGGVYGYT
TRBV29-1	TRBJ2-7	SVGSSGPSEQY
TRBV5-1	TRBJ1-6	ASSLDGGNSPLH
TRBV12-2	TRBJ2-3	ASRWERGATDTQY
TRBV18	TRBJ1-2	ASSQGQGNYGYT
TRBV5-1	TRBJ2-3	ASSFGLAESTDTQY
TRBV4-3	TRBJ1-1	ASSQDHLVEGGGNTEAF
TRBV7-9	TRBJ1-2	ASSRAAGDYGYT
TRBV11-2	TRBJ2-7	ASSLARGGRGNEQY
TRBV6-5	TRBJ2-7	ASSRGTGSHEQY
TRBV27	TRBJ1-2	ASSEQANYGYT
TRBV6-5	TRBJ2-4	ASSPPRGAKNIQY
TRBV5-1	TRBJ2-1	ASSLGTVSYNEQF
TRBV24-1	TRBJ1-1	ATSDFASDTEAF
TRBV30	TRBJ1-2	AWSVLGRNYGYT
TRBV9	TRBJ1-6	ASTGHYNSPLH
TRBV5-6	TRBJ1-2	ASSLSQGAGYT
TRBV4-2	TRBJ1-1	ASSRGFRDNTEAF
TRBV9	TRBJ1-1	ASSGTPGQGGTEAF
TRBV5-5	TRBJ2-1	ASSLIPTDYNEQF
TRBV3-1/TRBV3-2	TRBJ2-2	ASSRGQGSGELF
TRBV2	TRBJ2-7	ASIPSGGIYYEQY
TRBV7-9	TRBJ1-6	ASGRTDHNSPLH
TRBV9	TRBJ1-2	ASSAGDSQAPYGYT
TRBV5-1	TRBJ2-1	ASSPRLAGSLGEQF
TRBV7-3	TRBJ2-1	ASSSLGSTNEQF
TRBV2	TRBJ2-5	ASNMDREETQY
TRBV6-2/TRBV6-3	TRBJ1-1	ASSYSLQGAKAF
TRBV4-2	TRBJ1-2	ASSQDRGQARGYT
TRBV5-8	TRBJ1-2	ASSRTGFSRNYGYT
TRBV3-1/TRBV3-2	TRBJ2-3	ASSQGSGGTDTQY
TRBV2	TRBJ2-2	ASRGTGGTGELF
TRBV9	TRBJ2-3	ASGQTASTDTQY
TRBV7-9	TRBJ1-1	ASSSPGYTEAF
TRBV6-5	TRBJ1-6	ASSMGQDNSPLH
TRBV7-6	TRBJ1-5	ASSPGRGDQPQH
TRBV5-5	TRBJ2-3	ASSSRQFTDTQY
TRBV6-4	TRBJ2-5	ASSVSSGGRQTQY
TRBV5-5	TRBJ2-7	ASSFRSSTGGNYEQY
TRBV6-5	TRBJ2-5	ASRGTGGTQY
TRBV19	TRBJ2-4	ASSWAQNIQY